One sample yielded the 2 T cell receptor beta chains listed below, sequenced in a study of blood T cells in healthy people across ages. Using a J-beta primer mix together with a sample-barcoded 5' primer, a second PCR was run for roughly 6 to 11 cycles. In TCRdb, the 5' RACE reads were re-called with MiXCR into one record per CDR3 protein. The repertoire holds roughly 680,000 distinct CDR3 sequences, with roughly half as singletons. Sequencing used blood. Every receptor here comes from a woman of 80 years or more in good health.

The V and J genes are TRBV20-1 and TRBJ1-4, with D unclear. CDR1 DFQATT and CDR2 SNEGSKA come from the germline V gene (reference sequence). CDR3 length equals 12 residues. Trimming removed 4 bases from V and 7 bases from J, with 10 bases in between. Written as DNA, the CDR3 is TGCAGTGCTATGTCGCCCGGTGAAAAACTGTTTTTT. Amino acid sequence: CSAMSPGEKLFF.

V usage is TRBV5-6 and J usage is TRBJ2-1; a possible D gene is TRBD1 (6 bases). V lost 2 bases, J lost 0 bases, and 9 bases lay in between. The CDR3 is 15 residues long. Germline values: CDR1 SGHDT, CDR2 YYEEEE. The CDR3 region is CASSFQGFSYNEQFF. The CDR3 nucleotides are TGTGCCAGCAGCTTCCAGGGGTTCTCCTACAATGAGCAGTTCTTC.